The present T cell receptor beta chain was sequenced within a study of T cell repertoires in cytomegalovirus infection (dated by TCRdb to the late 2010s). About the full investigation: Peptide stimulations targeted recently identified HLA-C-restricted CMV epitopes, whose presentation resists viral immunomodulation, together with well-studied HLA-B-restricted epitopes. Donor HLA type was relevant to the analysis, as public TCR beta signatures indicated carriage of CMV infection together with the matching HLA type.

In light of the paper, this sample's treatment or condition label describes: in vitro stimulation with specific CMV peptide epitopes to enrich CMV-specific T cells. Beyond this particular receptor, the publication reports: In the ex vivo response, HLA-C-restricted CMV-specific TCR beta clonotypes were dominant, and in two of eight donors the single most frequent clonotype came from this HLA-C-restricted group. In both this cohort and an independent cohort of a few hundred donors, the cumulative frequency of public TCR beta family members distinguished carriers of CMV infection plus the relevant HLA type.

In the germline V gene, CDR1 corresponds to ENHRY and CDR2 to SYGVKD. The CDR3 covers 14 residues, taking in both the cysteine and the phenylalanine. Just the 42-base CDR3 DNA is kept, in frame starting at base 1. Relative to germline, V is 0 bases shorter and J is 1 base shorter, with 6 bases between their ends. The sequencer was an Illumina HiSeq 1500. The public reads were quality trimmed at Q25 with fastp and then assembled into clones with MiXCR by TCRdb, keeping productive beta chains. For every CDR3 protein sequence, its rows merge into one entry that carries the most common genes and DNA. The sample includes roughly 990,000 distinct CDR3 sequences, with roughly 30% observed a single time. The top ten hold 11% to 15% of the sample. Notes on this clonotype: The clone's antigen remains unknown. Per-base qualities were not stored, and no clone one base away is much larger.

The specimen was cultured CD8+ T cells from PBMCs, collected from culture after CMV antigen stimulation. This TCR was recovered from a human donor in good health (CMV status not recorded). Some clones in this sample may be carry-over from other donors' samples. The chain is assembled from TRBV10-3 and TRBJ1-2; no confident D gene assignment can be made. The sequenced DNA is TGTGCCATCAGTGAGTCACCAATTAACTATGGCTACACCTTC. This yields the protein CAISESPINYGYTF.